The present T cell receptor beta chain was sequenced within a study of breast tumors, draining lymph nodes, adjacent tissues. One entry per CDR3 protein results from TCRdb running MiXCR on the multiplex PCR reads. This sample carries under 150,000 distinct CDR3 sequences, approximately 22% of them seen once, and the ten largest clones take over 2%. V shed 2 bases and J 5 bases; nucleotides not matched to a gene: 3. The CDR3 covers 15 residues. The germline V gene has CDR1 SGHDN and CDR2 FVKESK. Study-wide findings and caveats: Most tumor T cells seemingly derive from lymph node, then expand in tumor. Compared with lymph nodes, tumors were less diverse; compared with nontumor tissue, more. Tumor and nontumor repertoires were significantly more similar in luminal-like than in basal-like breast cancer.

The lymph nodes were axillary draining lymph nodes from breast cancer patients. This clonotype was counted only a few times. Its specificity is unknown. The clonotype comes from a female donor with breast cancer. Some clones in this sample may be carry-over from other donors' samples. This chain connects TRBV14 to TRBJ2-5; 12 bases match TRBD2. Input material: axillary lymph node tissue. CDR3 DNA: TGTGCCAGCAGCCAACCGCTAGCGGGAGGGGAGACCCAGTACTTC. This encodes CASSQPLAGGETQYF.